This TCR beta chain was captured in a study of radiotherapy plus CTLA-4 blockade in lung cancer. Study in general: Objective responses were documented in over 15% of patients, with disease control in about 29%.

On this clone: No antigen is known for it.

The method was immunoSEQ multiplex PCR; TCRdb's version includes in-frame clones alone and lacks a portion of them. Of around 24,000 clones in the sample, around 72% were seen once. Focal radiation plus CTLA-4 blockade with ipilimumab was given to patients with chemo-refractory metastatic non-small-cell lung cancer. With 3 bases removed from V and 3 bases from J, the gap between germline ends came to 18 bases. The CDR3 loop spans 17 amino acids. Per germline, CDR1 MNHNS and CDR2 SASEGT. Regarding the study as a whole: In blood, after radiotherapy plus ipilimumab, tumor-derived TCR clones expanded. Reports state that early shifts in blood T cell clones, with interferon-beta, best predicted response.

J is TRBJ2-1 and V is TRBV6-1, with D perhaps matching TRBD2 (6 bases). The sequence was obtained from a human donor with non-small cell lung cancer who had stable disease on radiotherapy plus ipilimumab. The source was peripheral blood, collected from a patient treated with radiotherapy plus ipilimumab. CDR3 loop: CASSDLLGEEYYNEQFF. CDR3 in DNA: TGTGCCAGCAGTGATCTACTGGGGGAGGAATACTACAATGAGCAGTTCTTC.